Below, 18 T cell receptor beta chains from the same sample are listed, as sequenced in a study of blood T cell repertoires in COVID-19. Here immunoSEQ multiplex PCR was the method, and the copy in TCRdb shows in-frame clones only, minus some. The sample consists of 190,000 or so clones, roughly 79% of them appearing once. The sample consisted of peripheral blood. Source of these receptors: a human donor with acute or convalescent COVID-19. The donor label of this sample is uncertain.

V gene TRBV9 combines with J gene TRBJ2-2; D may be TRBD2 (6 bases). The CDR3 consists of 14 residues. Germline values: CDR1 SGDLS, CDR2 YYNGEE. Trimming took 1 base from V and 8 from J, leaving 12 bases between them. Written as DNA, the CDR3 is TGTGCCAGCAGCGTATCGGGAGCTATTGGGGAGCTGTTTTTT. Protein: CASSVSGAIGELFF.

The rearrangement uses TRBV19 and TRBJ2-7; D gene uncertain. The CDR3 spans 12 residues. Germline CDR1 is LNHDA and CDR2 is SQIVND (reference sequence). The germline V and J ends were trimmed by 5 bases and 3 bases, with 8 bases remaining between them. CDR3 in amino acids: CASSDTRYEQYF. CDR3 nucleotide sequence: TGTGCCAGTAGTGACACCCGCTACGAGCAGTACTTC.

In DNA form, the CDR3 reads TGTGCCAGCAGCTTAGAGAGTAATAGAGAAGCTTTCTTT. As protein: CASSLESNREAFF. This chain connects TRBV7-9 to TRBJ1-1; D gene ambiguous. The CDR3 length is 13 residues. From germline, CDR1 is SEHNR and CDR2 FQNEAQ (reference sequence). V shed 1 base and J shed 8 bases, with 11 bases lying between them.

The CDR3 DNA is TGTGCCAGCAGTTGGGGGGGGGCGGTTGGAAACACCATATATTTT. Translating it yields CASSWGGAVGNTIYF. The chain employs TRBV6-6 and TRBJ1-3; D possibly corresponds to TRBD1 (6 bases). CDR1 is MNHNY, CDR2 SVGAGI, per germline (reference sequence). The CDR3 sequence is 15 residues long. Trimming stripped 4 bases from V and 3 bases from J, with 13 bases between.

This clone was seen more than once but under ten times. The chain employs TRBV15 and TRBJ1-2; 7 positions match TRBD1. The CDR3 spans 17 residues. The V segment lost 0 bases and the J segment 1 base; nucleotides outside the gene matches: 8. Germline V gene sequence: CDR1 LNHNV, CDR2 YYDKDF (reference sequence). The CDR3 sequence is CATSRDRTGGNNYGYTF. The CDR3 DNA follows: TGTGCCACCAGCAGAGATCGGACAGGCGGCAATAACTATGGCTACACCTTC.

The chain carries TRBV5-1 and TRBJ1-2, with TRBD1 matching over 10 bases. CDR3 length: 14 residues. The V gene's germline CDR1 is SGHRS and CDR2 YFSETQ. With V trimmed by 3 bases and J by 6 bases, 5 bases remained unmatched. The CDR3 DNA sequence: TGCGCCAGCAGCTCCGGACAGGGGGTAGATGGCTACACCTTC. It yields the protein CASSSGQGVDGYTF.

Many counts were recorded for this clone. The chain links TRBV2 to TRBJ2-1; 8 nucleotides match TRBD1. The CDR3 totals 14 residues. Trimming removed 6 bases from V and 5 bases from J; junction bases left unmatched: 6. The germline V gene has CDR1 SNHLY and CDR2 FYNNEI. The CDR3 region has the DNA TGTGCCAGCAGAGGGACAGGATCGAACAATGAGCAGTTCTTC. Residues: CASRGTGSNNEQFF.

The V and J genes are TRBV7-8 and TRBJ1-4; no definite D call. Germline V gives CDR1 SGHVS, CDR2 FQNEAQ. The CDR3 covers 15 residues. Between the trimmed V and J ends, which lost 0 bases and 7 bases, there was a span of 12 bases. CDR3 residues: CASSLAGRRLEKLFF. CDR3 DNA sequence: TGTGCCAGCAGCTTAGCGGGCAGGAGGCTTGAAAAACTGTTTTTT.

This rearrangement joins TRBV19 to TRBJ1-6, with D perhaps matching TRBD1 (6 bases). The CDR3 spans 15 residues. V gave up 4 bases and J gave up 3 bases, with 10 bases separating them. The germline V gene has CDR1 LNHDA and CDR2 SQIVND (reference sequence). The CDR3 spells CASSSGQFYNSPLHF. DNA of the CDR3: TGTGCCAGTAGTAGTGGACAGTTCTATAATTCACCCCTCCACTTT.

As to this clone: In the same sample, other DNA sequences code for this CDR3. The chain uses TRBV7-9 and TRBJ1-1, with D perhaps matching TRBD1 (5 bases). The germline V gene has CDR1 SEHNR and CDR2 FQNEAQ (reference sequence). Deletions cut 1 base from V and 0 bases from J, with 9 bases between. This CDR3 is built from 15 residues. The CDR3 DNA reads TGTGCCAGCAGCTTAGGGGGCGGCATGAACACTGAAGCTTTCTTT. Translation gives CASSLGGGMNTEAFF.

The CDR3 sequence is CASSPLRLRAGKGSYNEQFF. The CDR3 DNA is TGTGCCAGCAGTCCCCTCCGACTAAGAGCGGGGAAAGGGTCCTACAATGAGCAGTTCTTC. The genes are TRBV28 and TRBJ2-1; 7 nucleotides align to TRBD2. Germline CDR1 reads MDHEN; CDR2 reads SYDVKM. The V and J ends lost 5 bases and 1 base, in that order; junction bases with no gene match: 20. The length of the CDR3 is 20 residues. Based on the CDR3 plus reference TRBV28 and TRBJ2-1, the full variable domain is DVKVTQSSRYLVKRTGEKVFLECVQDMDHENMFWYRQDPGLGLRLIYFSYDVKMKEKGDIPEGYSVSREKKERFSLILESASTNQTSMYLCASSPLRLRAGKGSYNEQFFGPGTRLTVL.

The V call is TRBV9, the J call TRBJ2-3; 7 bases fit TRBD2. J gave up 1 base and V 0 bases, and 5 bases lay outside the gene matches. CDR1 and CDR2 from the germline V gene are SGDLS and YYNGEE. The CDR3 has 16 residues. As DNA, the CDR3 is TGTGCCAGCAGCGTAGCTACCGGACTAGGCACAGATACGCAGTATTTT. This sequence encodes CASSVATGLGTDTQYF.

This clone was picked up a small number of times. Here the CDR3 DNA reads TGCAGCGGAACAGGGATCCGGGGGAACACTGAAGCTTTCTTT. Translated, it gives CSGTGIRGNTEAFF. The V and J genes are TRBV29-1 and TRBJ1-1; maybe TRBD1 (6 bases). Germline CDR1 SQVTM, CDR2 ANQGSEA. V was clipped by 7 bases and J by 1 base, with 16 bases between them. The CDR3 is 14 amino acids.

V usage is TRBV5-5 and J usage is TRBJ2-1; a weak D match, TRBD2 (5 bases). This CDR3 comprises 14 residues. Trimming pared 5 bases from V and 0 bases from J, leaving 9 bases between. The V gene's germline CDR1 is SGHKS and CDR2 YYEKEE (reference sequence). The CDR3 coding sequence is TGTGCCAGCAGATCTGGGAGCTCCTACAATGAGCAGTTCTTC. This sequence encodes CASRSGSSYNEQFF.

The chain links TRBV30 to TRBJ1-4; no definite D call. Trimming took 6 bases from V and 4 from J, leaving 12 bases between them. Germline CDR1 reads GTSNPN; CDR2 reads SVGIG (reference sequence). This CDR3 is 13 amino acids long. The CDR3 sequence is CACGRPDNEKLFF. CDR3 sequence (DNA): TGTGCCTGCGGGAGGCCCGATAATGAAAAACTGTTTTTT.

This chain joins TRBV11-3 and TRBJ2-5; the D gene is possibly TRBD2 (7 bases). V gave up 6 bases and J gave up 4 bases, with 12 bases separating them. Germline lookup yields CDR1 SGHNT and CDR2 YENEEA. The CDR3 is 13 amino acids. CDR3 DNA: TGTGCCAGCAGAGGGGGGGCGAGAGAGACCCAGTACTTC. It translates to CASRGGARETQYF.

CDR3 bases: TGTGCCAGCAGTCCGGGACAGGGAACGACTGGAAACACCATATATTTT. Protein sequence: CASSPGQGTTGNTIYF. The chain combines TRBV6-6 with TRBJ1-3; 9 nucleotides agree with TRBD1. With 5 bases clipped from V and 2 bases from J, the junction kept 7 bases outside the gene matches. The CDR3 consists of 16 residues. CDR1 and CDR2 from the germline V gene are MNHNY and SVGAGI (reference sequence).

V usage is TRBV6-5 and J usage is TRBJ2-7; TRBD1 matches at 8 bases. Unmatched junction bases numbered 11, after V lost 7 bases and J lost 6 bases. The germline V gene has CDR1 MNHEY and CDR2 SVGAGI. The CDR3 totals 14 residues. The CDR3 DNA reads TGTGCCAGCAACCGACAGGGGCGAACCTCCGAGCAGTACTTC. This codes for CASNRQGRTSEQYF.